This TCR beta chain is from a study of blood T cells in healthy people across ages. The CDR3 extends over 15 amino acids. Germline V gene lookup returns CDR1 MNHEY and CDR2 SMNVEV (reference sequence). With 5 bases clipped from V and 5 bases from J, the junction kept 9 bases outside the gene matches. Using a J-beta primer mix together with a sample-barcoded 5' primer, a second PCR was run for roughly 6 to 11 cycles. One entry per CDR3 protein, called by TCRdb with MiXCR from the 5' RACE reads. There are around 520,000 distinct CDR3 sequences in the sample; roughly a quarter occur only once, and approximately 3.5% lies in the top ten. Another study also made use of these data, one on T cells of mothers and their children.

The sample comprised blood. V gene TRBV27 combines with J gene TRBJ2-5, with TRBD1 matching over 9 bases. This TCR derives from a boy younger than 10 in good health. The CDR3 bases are TGTGCCAGCAGTCACTACAGGGGGCCTTTGGAGACCCAGTACTTC. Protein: CASSHYRGPLETQYF.